These 27 T cell receptor beta chains share one sample of origin, sequenced in a study of breast tumors, draining lymph nodes, adjacent tissues. One entry per CDR3 protein, called by TCRdb with MiXCR from the multiplex PCR reads. The profile covers 16,000 or so distinct CDR3 sequences, with about 45% appearing a single time and 10% to 15% taken by the ten largest. Sample: tumor-adjacent breast tissue. These receptor sequences come from a female donor with breast cancer. Some clones in this sample may be carry-over from other donors' samples.

As for this clonotype: At one boundary the junction diverges from the germline segment, which might be a read error. The V gene is TRBV3-1, the J gene TRBJ2-5, with 7 bases that match TRBD1. Germline V gene data show CDR1 as LGHDT and CDR2 as YNNKEL (reference sequence). There are 12 residues in the CDR3. The CDR3 spells CASNQGEETQYF. The DNA for the CDR3 is TGCGCCAGCAACCAGGGGGAAGAGACCCAGTACTTC.

The genes are TRBV7-2 and TRBJ2-7, with TRBD2 matching over 8 bases. The CDR3 consists of 16 residues. Losses at the gene ends were 5 bases for V and 1 base for J; bases not matched to a gene: 10. Per germline, CDR1 SGHTA and CDR2 FQGNSA. The DNA of the CDR3 is TGTGCCAGCAGCAGCGGGGGCGGGCAGGGGTCCTACGAGCAGTACTTC. Translated, it gives CASSSGGGQGSYEQYF.

The CDR3 protein is CSVGFAGAAYEQYF. CDR3 sequence (DNA): TGCAGCGTTGGGTTTGCGGGAGCTGCGTACGAGCAGTACTTC. The chain recombines TRBV29-1 with TRBJ2-7; 7 nucleotides align to TRBD2. Germline trimming cut 4 bases from V and 4 bases from J; bases unmatched to any gene: 10. The germline gives CDR1 SQVTM, CDR2 ANQGSEA. The CDR3 spans 14 residues.

There are many counts of this clonotype. A much larger clone differs by one base, so this may be a read error. This chain links TRBV20-1 with TRBJ1-5; TRBD1 is a possible D gene (6 bases). Germline V gene lookup returns CDR1 DFQATT and CDR2 SNEGSKA (reference sequence). V was pared by 6 bases and J by 6 bases, with 21 bases between. This CDR3 is built from 15 residues. The CDR3 sequence is CSAITGLGTTQPQHF. The CDR3 nucleotides are TGCAGTGCAATAACAGGGCTAGGGACAACTCAGCCCCAGCATTTT.

This clonotype was recorded many times. This chain links TRBV11-2 with TRBJ2-3, with D hard to call. There are 18 residues in the CDR3. Germline V gene lookup returns CDR1 SGHAT and CDR2 FQNNGV. The V end lost 0 bases, the J end lost 1 base, and 17 bases lay between the germline ends. This CDR3 reads CASSLDLLGPDRTDTQYF. As DNA, the CDR3 is TGTGCCAGCAGCTTAGATCTACTGGGCCCTGATCGCACAGATACGCAGTATTTT. Full variable domain (rest looked up from reference TRBV11-2 and TRBJ2-3): EAGVAQSPRYKIIEKRQSVAFWCNPISGHATLYWYQQILGQGPKLLIQFQNNGVVDDSQLPKDRFSAERLKGVDSTLKIQPAKLEDSAVYLCASSLDLLGPDRTDTQYFGPGTRLTVL.

The chain has TRBV7-9 and TRBJ2-3; a weak D match, TRBD2 (5 bases). The CDR3 is made up of 15 amino acids. Looked up from germline, CDR1 is SEHNR and CDR2 is FQNEAQ (reference sequence). Trimming pared 5 bases from V and 0 bases from J, leaving 12 bases between. The CDR3 bases are TGTGCCAGCAGCCCCGGGGTCACTAGCACAGATACGCAGTATTTT. It encodes CASSPGVTSTDTQYF.

This rearrangement joins TRBV3-1 to TRBJ2-5; 15 bases fit TRBD2. The CDR3 sequence is 15 residues long. V shed 4 bases, J shed 5 bases, and the junction held 2 bases outside the gene matches. The germline V gene has CDR1 LGHDT and CDR2 YNNKEL (reference sequence). Written as DNA, the CDR3 is TGTGCCAGCAGCCGAGGACTAGCGGGAGGGGAGACCCAGTACTTC. Residues: CASSRGLAGGETQYF.

This clonotype was picked up many times. Possible read error: a much larger clone is one base away. This chain joins TRBV6-1 and TRBJ2-7, with 8 bases fitting TRBD1. In germline, CDR1 is MNHNS, CDR2 SASEGT. Germline trimming cut 5 bases from V and 5 bases from J; bases unmatched to any gene: 5. CDR3 length equals 13 residues. CDR3 bases: TGTGCCAGCAGTCGACAGGGGCGGGACGAGCAGTACTTC. Protein product: CASSRQGRDEQYF.

This chain connects TRBV7-9 to TRBJ2-7; D is perhaps TRBD2 (5 bases). V dropped 1 base and J dropped 5 bases, with 12 bases sitting between them. In germline, CDR1 is SEHNR, CDR2 FQNEAQ (reference sequence). The CDR3 covers 14 residues. CDR3 nucleotides: TGTGCCAGCAGCTTAGGAATGGGTAGCGACGAGCAGTACGTC. Protein: CASSLGMGSDEQYV.

This sequence joins TRBV7-2 and TRBJ1-6; the match to TRBD1 covers 8 bases. The CDR3 runs 17 residues. The junction had 18 bases not matched to a gene; V was cut back by 5 bases and J by 12 bases. Germline V gives CDR1 SGHTA, CDR2 FQGNSA. CDR3 DNA: TGTGCCAGCAGCCTATTTCCCCCCGGGACAGGCCCGGGACCCCTCCACTTT. Amino acids: CASSLFPPGTGPGPLHF.

The rearrangement links TRBV20-1 to TRBJ2-1; 7 bases are shared with TRBD1. V gave up 2 bases and J gave up 5 bases; unmatched junction bases: 9. This CDR3 has 15 residues. Germline CDR1 DFQATT, CDR2 SNEGSKA (reference sequence). Written as DNA, the CDR3 is TGCAGTGCTAGATCGAGGGGGCTAAAAAACAATGAGCAGTTCTTC. It translates to CSARSRGLKNNEQFF.

This clonotype was recorded at least ten times. CDR3 in amino acids: CASSPSGQVRNYGYTF. CDR3 nucleotide sequence: TGTGCCAGCAGCCCAAGCGGACAGGTTCGTAACTATGGCTACACCTTC. The rearrangement joins TRBV27 to TRBJ1-2; the match to TRBD1 covers 7 bases. CDR1 is MNHEY, CDR2 SMNVEV, per germline (reference sequence). This CDR3 contains 16 residues. V dropped 6 bases and J dropped 1; count of bases not matched to a gene: 11.

Only a few counts were recorded for this clonotype. The chain links TRBV5-1 to TRBJ1-2; 7 bases map to TRBD1. V gave up 3 bases and J gave up 6 bases; unmatched junction bases: 5. Germline lookup yields CDR1 SGHRS and CDR2 YFSETQ. The CDR3 consists of 13 residues. CDR3 sequence reads: CASSSTGPHGYTF. In DNA, the CDR3 is TGCGCCAGCAGCTCGACAGGGCCACATGGCTACACCTTC. Using reference TRBV5-1 and TRBJ1-2 for the parts outside the CDR3, the full variable domain is KAGVTQTPRYLIKTRGQQVTLSCSPISGHRSVSWYQQTPGQGLQFLFEYFSETQRNKGNFPGRFSGRQFSNSRSEMNVSTLELGDSALYLCASSSTGPHGYTFGSGTRLTVV.

The J gene is TRBJ1-4, the V gene TRBV20-1, with 10 bases that match TRBD1. Per the germline V gene, CDR1 is DFQATT and CDR2 is SNEGSKA (reference sequence). J lost 7 bases, V lost 4 bases, and 3 bases had no gene match. This CDR3 has 13 amino acids. CDR3 coding DNA: TGCAGTGCTACGACAGGGGGCAGTGAAAAACTGTTTTTT. This encodes CSATTGGSEKLFF.

This clonotype was picked up many times. The CDR3, as DNA: TGTGCCAGCAGTGAGGGACGGTCCACAGATACGCAGTATTTT. Residues: CASSEGRSTDTQYF. The chain employs TRBV27 and TRBJ2-3; either TRBD1 or TRBD2 may fit D (5 bases each). Looked up from germline, CDR1 is MNHEY and CDR2 is SMNVEV (reference sequence). V was clipped by 5 bases and J by 2 bases, with 11 bases between them. The CDR3 contains 14 residues.

The rearrangement joins TRBV7-9 to TRBJ2-7, with TRBD2 matching over 11 bases. The CDR3 sequence is 15 residues long. J lost 6 bases, V lost 4 bases, and 8 bases had no gene match. CDR1 is SEHNR and CDR2 is FQNEAQ in the germline V gene (reference sequence). CDR3 amino acids: CASSWGLAEVTEQYF. The CDR3 bases are TGTGCCAGCAGCTGGGGACTAGCGGAGGTTACCGAGCAGTACTTC.

This clonotype was observed at least ten times. V is TRBV12-3 or TRBV12-4 and J is TRBJ2-1; possibly TRBD2 for D (5 bases). Trimming left V 3 bases short and J 4 bases short, with 13 bases between. The CDR3 is 15 residues long. The CDR3 here is CASSFSGVAYNEQFF. The CDR3 DNA is TGTGCCAGCAGTTTCTCCGGGGTGGCTTACAATGAGCAGTTCTTC.

In its sample, this clonotype ranks as medium-sized. The chain uses TRBV6-1 and TRBJ1-6; D ambiguous. Trimming cost V 6 bases and J 14 bases, with 23 bases left between them. In germline, CDR1 is MNHNS, CDR2 SASEGT. The CDR3 has 15 amino acids. CDR3 sequence: CASSRRSNTANTLHF. CDR3 nucleotides: TGTGCCAGCAGCCGCCGGTCTAATACAGCGAATACCCTCCACTTT.

This clonotype was recorded a few times. The chain joins TRBV2 to TRBJ1-5; TRBD1 agrees at 7 bases. The CDR3 covers 13 residues. Germline-derived CDR1 and CDR2 are SNHLY and FYNNEI. The chain's CDR3 is CARGLGSNQPQHF. The CDR3 region has the DNA TGTGCGAGGGGGCTCGGCAGCAATCAGCCCCAGCATTTT.

By share of the sample, this clonotype is medium-sized (0.01 to 0.1%). This rearrangement joins TRBV7-8 to TRBJ1-2; 9 positions agree with TRBD1. Trimming cost V 5 bases and J 1 base; bases outside gene matches: 5. Germline CDR1 and CDR2: SGHVS and FQNEAQ. The CDR3 contains 15 residues. The CDR3 DNA is TGTGCCAGCAGCCCGCGGACAGGGGTTAACTATGGCTACACCTTC. It encodes CASSPRTGVNYGYTF.

The sample holds many counts of this clonotype. A much larger clone sits a single nucleotide away, making a read error possible. This sequence joins TRBV20-1 and TRBJ2-7; D uncertain. Germline lookup yields CDR1 DFQATT and CDR2 SNEGSKA (reference sequence). The CDR3 is 11 residues long. CDR3 in amino acids: CSASHQDEQSF. CDR3 in DNA: TGCAGTGCTAGTCACCAGGACGAGCAGTCCTTC.

By its share, this clonotype is medium-sized. The rearrangement joins TRBV9 to TRBJ2-7, with D possibly being TRBD2 (5 bases). Deletions cut 0 bases from V and 7 bases from J, with 14 bases between. Germline V gives CDR1 SGDLS, CDR2 YYNGEE. The CDR3 is 14 amino acids. CDR3: CASSVGLAASEQYF. CDR3 nucleotide sequence: TGTGCCAGCAGCGTAGGGCTAGCCGCTTCTGAGCAGTACTTC.

By proportion, this clonotype is medium-sized. The V call is TRBV7-3, the J call TRBJ2-1, with 7 positions matching TRBD2. Looked up from germline, CDR1 is SGHTA and CDR2 is FQGTGA. Trimming removed 1 base from V and 4 bases from J; junction bases left unmatched: 4. CDR3 size: 15 residues. Here the CDR3 DNA reads TGTGCCAGCAGCTTAAGTGGGAGGGCATACAATGAGCAGTTCTTC. Its translation: CASSLSGRAYNEQFF.

This clonotype was found once. The chain joins TRBV20-1 to TRBJ2-3, with D uncertain. V lost 2 bases and J lost 2, with 11 bases in between. The CDR3 contains 14 residues. The V gene's germline CDR1 is DFQATT and CDR2 SNEGSKA (reference sequence). The CDR3 region is CSARLLPITDTQYF. CDR3 coding DNA: TGCAGTGCTAGACTCCTACCTATCACAGATACGCAGTATTTT.

This clonotype is medium-sized (0.01 to 0.1%) within its sample. The chain combines TRBV19 with TRBJ2-7; a weak D match, TRBD1 (5 bases). The CDR3 extends over 16 amino acids. The germline V gene has CDR1 LNHDA and CDR2 SQIVND (reference sequence). The V end lost 3 bases, the J end lost 3 bases, and 18 bases lay between the germline ends. In DNA form, the CDR3 reads TGTGCCAGTAGTATCGCGGCCTCTCCTAGGGGCTACGAGCAGTACTTC. Its protein is CASSIAASPRGYEQYF.

The rearrangement joins TRBV9 to TRBJ1-2; 8 positions match TRBD1. Germline trimming cut 4 bases from V and 6 bases from J; bases unmatched to any gene: 8. This CDR3 comprises 14 residues. Germline CDR1 SGDLS, CDR2 YYNGEE. In nucleotides, the CDR3 is TGTGCCAGCAGCTCTTGGACAGGGCCGGATGGCTACACCTTC. Translating gives CASSSWTGPDGYTF. The full variable domain, rest sourced from reference TRBV9 and TRBJ1-2, is DSGVTQTPKHLITATGQRVTLRCSPRSGDLSVYWYQQSLDQGLQFLIQYYNGEERAKGNILERFSAQQFPDLHSELNLSSLELGDSALYFCASSSWTGPDGYTFGSGTRLTVV.

This rearrangement joins TRBV20-1 to TRBJ1-5; 8 nucleotides match TRBD1. The V gene end was trimmed by 0 bases and the J gene end by 1 base; junction bases not matched to a gene: 14. The CDR3 runs 19 residues. CDR1 and CDR2 from the germline V gene are DFQATT and SNEGSKA (reference sequence). The CDR3 DNA reads as TGCAGTGCTAGAGATAATTGGTCCGGGACAGGAATGAGCAATCAGCCCCAGCATTTT. Its protein is CSARDNWSGTGMSNQPQHF.